This T cell receptor beta chain was sequenced for a study of early T cells in non-severe SARS-CoV-2 infection. Study results and limitations: VDJdb-based matching was biased toward anti-spike CD8 responses and missed private and CD4 specificities.

This clonotype was counted at least ten times. Its antigen remains unidentified. The CDR3 has 12 residues. Germline assignment: CDR1 MDHEN and CDR2 SYDVKM. V gave up 2 bases and J gave up 6 bases, with 4 bases separating them. As part of library construction, unique molecular identifiers were attached to individual cDNA molecules. Each CDR3 protein gets one entry after TCRdb re-called the 5' RACE reads with MiXCR. There are tens of thousands of distinct CDR3 sequences in the sample; under 7.5% occur only once, and under 3.5% lies in the top ten. V gene TRBV28 combines with J gene TRBJ2-2, with D unresolved. Sequences were obtained from whole blood. This sequence was found in an adult who was a healthcare worker with PCR-confirmed SARS-CoV-2 infection or an uninfected control (not recorded which). Here the CDR3 reads CASSLDPGELFF. For the CDR3, the DNA is TGTGCCAGCAGTTTAGATCCCGGGGAGCTGTTTTTT.